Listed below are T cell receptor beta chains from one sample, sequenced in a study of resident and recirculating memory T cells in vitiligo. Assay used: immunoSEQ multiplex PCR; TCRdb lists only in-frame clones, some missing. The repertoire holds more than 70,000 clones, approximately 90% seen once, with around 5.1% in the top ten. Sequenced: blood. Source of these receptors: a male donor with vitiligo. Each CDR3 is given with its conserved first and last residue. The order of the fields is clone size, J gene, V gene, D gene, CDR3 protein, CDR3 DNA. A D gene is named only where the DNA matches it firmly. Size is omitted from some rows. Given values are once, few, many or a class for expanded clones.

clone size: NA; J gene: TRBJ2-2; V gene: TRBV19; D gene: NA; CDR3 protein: CASSIEDSFTGELFF; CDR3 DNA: TGTGCCAGTAGTATAGAGGACAGCTTTACCGGGGAGCTGTTTTTT
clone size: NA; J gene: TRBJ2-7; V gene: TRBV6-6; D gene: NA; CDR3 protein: CASNYRENDEQYF; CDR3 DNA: TGTGCCAGCAACTACAGGGAAAACGACGAGCAGTACTTC
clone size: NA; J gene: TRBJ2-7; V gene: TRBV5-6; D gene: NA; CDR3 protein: CASSERAKQYF; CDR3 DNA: TGTGCCAGCAGCGAGAGGGCCAAACAGTACTTC
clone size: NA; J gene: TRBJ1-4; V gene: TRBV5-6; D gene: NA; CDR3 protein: CASSPGHPAVEKLFF; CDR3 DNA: TGTGCCAGCAGCCCAGGGCACCCCGCGGTCGAAAAACTGTTTTTT
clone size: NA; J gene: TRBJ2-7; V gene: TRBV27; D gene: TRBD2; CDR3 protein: CASSVTSGTGEQYF; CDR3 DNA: TGTGCCAGCAGCGTGACTAGCGGGACGGGGGAGCAGTACTTC
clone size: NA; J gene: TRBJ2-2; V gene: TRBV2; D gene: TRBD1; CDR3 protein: CASSEGLDRGLYTGELFF; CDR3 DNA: TGTGCCAGCAGTGAGGGATTAGACAGGGGGCTTTACACCGGGGAGCTGTTTTTT
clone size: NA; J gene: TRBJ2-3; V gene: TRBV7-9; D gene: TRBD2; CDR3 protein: CASSPTSGVTDTQYF; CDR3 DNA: TGTGCCAGCAGCCCAACTAGCGGGGTCACAGATACGCAGTATTTT
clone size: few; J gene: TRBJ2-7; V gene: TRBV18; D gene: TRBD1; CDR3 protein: CASSPLTGTGSYEQYF; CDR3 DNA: TGTGCCAGCTCACCACTTACCGGGACAGGCTCCTACGAGCAGTACTTC
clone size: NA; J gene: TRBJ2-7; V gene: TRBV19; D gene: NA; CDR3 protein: CASSSNYYEQYF; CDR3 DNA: TGTGCCAGTAGTTCTAATTACTACGAGCAGTACTTC
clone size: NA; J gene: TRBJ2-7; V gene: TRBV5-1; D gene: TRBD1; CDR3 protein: CASSLSGQVTNEQYF; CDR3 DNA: TGCGCCAGCAGCCTTTCGGGACAGGTTACGAACGAGCAGTACTTC
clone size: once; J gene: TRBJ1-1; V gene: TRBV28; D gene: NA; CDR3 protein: CASSPQGSGNTEAFF; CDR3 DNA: TGTGCCAGCAGTCCCCAGGGTAGTGGGAACACTGAAGCTTTCTTT
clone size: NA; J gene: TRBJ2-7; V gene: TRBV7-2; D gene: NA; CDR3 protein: CASSFGGMPPSYEQYF; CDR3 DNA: TGTGCCAGCAGCTTCGGAGGGATGCCGCCCTCCTACGAGCAGTACTTC
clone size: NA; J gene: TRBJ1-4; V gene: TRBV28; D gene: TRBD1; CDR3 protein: CASSFTGALLYNEKLFF; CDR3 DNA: TGTGCCAGCAGTTTTACAGGGGCACTCCTTTATAATGAAAAACTGTTTTTT
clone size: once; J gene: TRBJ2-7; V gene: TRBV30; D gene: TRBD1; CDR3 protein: CAWRELGQGRGEQYF; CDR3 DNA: TGTGCCTGGAGGGAGTTGGGACAGGGGAGGGGCGAGCAGTACTTC
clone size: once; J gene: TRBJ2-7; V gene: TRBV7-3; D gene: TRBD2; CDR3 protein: CASSLTRTSLGEQYF; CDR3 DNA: TGTGCCAGCAGCTTAACCCGGACTAGCCTGGGGGAGCAGTACTTC
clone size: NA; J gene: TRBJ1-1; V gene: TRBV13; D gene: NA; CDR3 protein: CASSPRSRGSVTEAFF; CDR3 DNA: TGTGCCAGCAGCCCGAGAAGCAGGGGAAGTGTGACTGAAGCTTTCTTT
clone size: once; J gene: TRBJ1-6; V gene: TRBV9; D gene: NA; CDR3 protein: CASSVGEGSSYNSPLHF; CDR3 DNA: TGTGCCAGCAGCGTAGGGGAGGGGAGCTCCTATAATTCACCCCTCCACTTT
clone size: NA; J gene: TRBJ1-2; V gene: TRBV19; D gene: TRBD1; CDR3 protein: CASSIGTGGGYGYTF; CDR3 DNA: TGTGCCAGTAGTATCGGGACAGGGGGGGGCTATGGCTACACCTTC
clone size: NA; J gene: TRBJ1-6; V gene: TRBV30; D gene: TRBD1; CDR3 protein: CAWSGQVSPLHF; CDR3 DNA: TGTGCCTGGAGCGGACAGGTTTCACCCCTCCACTTT
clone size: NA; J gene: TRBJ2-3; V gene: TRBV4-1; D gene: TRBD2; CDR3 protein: CASSRAAGGTSGGSTDTQYF; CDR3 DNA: TGCGCCAGCAGCCGCGCGGCCGGCGGGACTAGCGGAGGAAGCACAGATACGCAGTATTTT
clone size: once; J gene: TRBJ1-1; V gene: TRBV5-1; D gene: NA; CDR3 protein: CASSLTPTVGAFF; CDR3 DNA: TGCGCCAGCAGCTTGACCCCCACTGTTGGAGCTTTCTTT
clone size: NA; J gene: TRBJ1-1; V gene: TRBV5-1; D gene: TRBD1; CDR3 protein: CASSSKTGQGAWGWDTEAFF; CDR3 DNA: TGCGCCAGCAGCTCCAAAACAGGACAGGGGGCTTGGGGGTGGGACACTGAAGCTTTCTTT
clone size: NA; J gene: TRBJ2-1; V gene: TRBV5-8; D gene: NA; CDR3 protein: CASSKRTYNEQFF; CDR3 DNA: TGTGCCAGCTCTAAGCGGACCTACAATGAGCAGTTCTTC
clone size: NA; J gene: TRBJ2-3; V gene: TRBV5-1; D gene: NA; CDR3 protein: CASSSTLYTDTQYF; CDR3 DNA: TGCGCCAGCAGCTCGACTTTATACACAGATACGCAGTATTTT
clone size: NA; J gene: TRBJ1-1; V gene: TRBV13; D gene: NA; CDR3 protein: CASSFTGKAEAFF; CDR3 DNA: TGTGCCAGCAGCTTCACCGGGAAGGCTGAAGCTTTCTTT
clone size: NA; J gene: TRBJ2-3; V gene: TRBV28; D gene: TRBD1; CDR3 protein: CASSPGQGPDTQYF; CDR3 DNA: TGTGCCAGCAGCCCAGGACAGGGTCCAGATACGCAGTATTTT
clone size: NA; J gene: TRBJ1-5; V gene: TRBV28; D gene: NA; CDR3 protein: CASSPLLGAWQPQHF; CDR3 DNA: TGTGCCAGCAGCCCCTTGTTGGGGGCATGGCAGCCCCAGCATTTT